This T cell receptor beta chain was captured in a study of shared clonotypes between healthy human individuals. Whole-study findings and limits: Sampling used blood alone; tissue repertoires probably differ.

V lost 1 base, J lost 1 base, and 9 bases lay in between. The CDR3 length is 15 residues. Germline-derived CDR1 and CDR2 are SGHRS and YFSETQ. Donors, healthy HIV-negative adults, lacked recent acute infections or vaccinations. From CD4+ cells came CD45RA+ naive and CD45RA-negative memory subsets. Worth noting for this clone: Its cognate antigen is unknown.

Each sorted subset replicate got 200 ng genomic DNA, 25,000 to 35,000 genomes. The table came from immunoSEQ multiplex PCR; TCRdb's copy has only in-frame clones and leaves some out. The sample records under 1,100,000 clones, under 80% being singletons. The sequenced sample was memory CD4+ T cells sorted from blood. The subset is: CD45RA-negative fraction. The TCR was taken from a man between 18 and 35 years old in good health. The chain carries TRBV5-1 and TRBJ1-3; tentatively, D is TRBD1 (5 bases). The CDR3 bases are TGCGCCAGCAGCTTGATAGGGGAGTCTGGAAACACCATATATTTT. Translation: CASSLIGESGNTIYF.